One T cell receptor beta chain is described in this entry. Its target is unknown. The record originates from a study of T cells in tuberculosis. Whole-study context: T cells were selected with CD1B tetramers loaded with glucose monomycolate.

Trimming shortened V by 4 bases and J by 2 bases, and 9 bases separated the two germline ends. The CDR3 spans 13 residues. Per germline, CDR1 SGDLS and CDR2 YYNGEE. The protocol was immunoSEQ multiplex PCR, while the TCRdb copy is restricted to in-frame clones and leaves out a portion. The data show roughly 35,000 clones, approximately 90% seen once. Findings of the study overall: GEM motif frequencies gave 55% to 75% accuracy; the GMM repertoire gave roughly 85%.

This clonotype was obtained from a donor between 10 and 35 years old with latent tuberculosis or without tuberculosis infection. Sequenced input: PBMCs. The chain is built from TRBV9 and TRBJ2-5, with unresolved D. CDR3 nucleotides: TGTGCCAGCAGCATTGACATACAAGAGACCCAGTACTTC. Its protein product is CASSIDIQETQYF. Together with reference TRBV9 and TRBJ2-5, the CDR3 gives the full variable domain: DSGVTQTPKHLITATGQRVTLRCSPRSGDLSVYWYQQSLDQGLQFLIQYYNGEERAKGNILERFSAQQFPDLHSELNLSSLELGDSALYFCASSIDIQETQYFGPGTRLLVL.